The T cell receptor beta chain described here comes from a study of CXCR3-negative and CXCR3-positive naive CD8 T cells. Overall study results and limits: Comparison of naive cells showed more hydrophobic TRB CDR3s in CXCR3-positive than in CXCR3-negative naive cells. Naive CXCR3-negative and CXCR3-positive cells had similar TRBV-TRBJ usage; memory differed.

In triplicate, each CD8+ T cell subset was sorted at roughly 330,000 cells per replicate. Naive CD8+ T cells showed CD45RO-CCR7+CD27+CD95-. Of note for this clonotype: Its matching antigen is unknown.

The CDR3 contains 16 residues. The study made its TRB cDNA libraries by 5' RACE, adding UMI labels. With the 5' RACE reads reprocessed, TCRdb shows one record per CDR3 protein and no DNA. The listing records about 130,000 distinct CDR3 sequences. The receptor was derived from a human donor in good health. Some clones in this sample may be carry-over from other donors' samples. The sample taken for sequencing was naive CXCR3- CD8+ T cells from blood. Subset meaning: CD45RO-CCR7+CD27+CD95- naive CD8+ T cells lacking CXCR3 (TNR3-). The gene calls are TRBV12-3 or TRBV12-4 and TRBJ2-7. The chain's CDR3 is CASSLGQGLKSYEQYF.